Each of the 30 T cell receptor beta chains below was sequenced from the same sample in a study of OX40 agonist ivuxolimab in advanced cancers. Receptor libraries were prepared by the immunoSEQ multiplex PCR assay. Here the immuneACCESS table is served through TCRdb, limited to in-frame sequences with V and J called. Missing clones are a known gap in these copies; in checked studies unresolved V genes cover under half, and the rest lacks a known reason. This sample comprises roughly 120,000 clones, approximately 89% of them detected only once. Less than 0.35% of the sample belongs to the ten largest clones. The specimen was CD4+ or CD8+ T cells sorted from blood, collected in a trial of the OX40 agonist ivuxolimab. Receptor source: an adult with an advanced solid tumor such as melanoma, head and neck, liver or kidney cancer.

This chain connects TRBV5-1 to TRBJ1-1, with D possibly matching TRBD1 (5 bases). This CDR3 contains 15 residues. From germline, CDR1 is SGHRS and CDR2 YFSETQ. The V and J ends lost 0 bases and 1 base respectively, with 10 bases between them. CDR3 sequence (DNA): TGCGCCAGCAGCTTGGAGGGGAGGAGGAACACTGAAGCTTTCTTT. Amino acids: CASSLEGRRNTEAFF. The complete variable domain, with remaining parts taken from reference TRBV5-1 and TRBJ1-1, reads KAGVTQTPRYLIKTRGQQVTLSCSPISGHRSVSWYQQTPGQGLQFLFEYFSETQRNKGNFPGRFSGRQFSNSRSEMNVSTLELGDSALYLCASSLEGRRNTEAFFGQGTRLTVV.

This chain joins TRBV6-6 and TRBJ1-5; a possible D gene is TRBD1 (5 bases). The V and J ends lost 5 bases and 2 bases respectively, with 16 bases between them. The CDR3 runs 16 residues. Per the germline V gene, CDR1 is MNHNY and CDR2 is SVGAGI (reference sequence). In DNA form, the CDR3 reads TGTGCCAGCAGTCGCTTCCAGGGAGGCGGCAATCAGCCCCAGCATTTT. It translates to CASSRFQGGGNQPQHF.

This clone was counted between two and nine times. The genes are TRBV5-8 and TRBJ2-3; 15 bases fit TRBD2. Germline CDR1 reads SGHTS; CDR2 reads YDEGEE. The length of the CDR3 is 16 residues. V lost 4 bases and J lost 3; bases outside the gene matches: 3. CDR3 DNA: TGTGCCAGCAGCCTAGGGACTAGCGGGAGGACAGATACGCAGTATTTT. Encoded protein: CASSLGTSGRTDTQYF.

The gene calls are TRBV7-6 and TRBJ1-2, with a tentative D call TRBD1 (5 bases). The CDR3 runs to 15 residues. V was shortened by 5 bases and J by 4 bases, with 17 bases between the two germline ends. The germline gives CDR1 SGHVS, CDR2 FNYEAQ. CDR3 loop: CASSPTRDSSYGYTF. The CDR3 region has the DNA TGTGCCAGCAGCCCCACCCGCGACAGTTCCTATGGCTACACCTTC.

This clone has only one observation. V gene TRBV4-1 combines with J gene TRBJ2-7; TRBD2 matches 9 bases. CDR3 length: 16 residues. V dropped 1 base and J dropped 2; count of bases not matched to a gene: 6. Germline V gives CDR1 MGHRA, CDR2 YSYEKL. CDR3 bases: TGCGCCAGCAGCCAAGGCAGACTAGCGGACACCTACGAGCAGTACTTC. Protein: CASSQGRLADTYEQYF.

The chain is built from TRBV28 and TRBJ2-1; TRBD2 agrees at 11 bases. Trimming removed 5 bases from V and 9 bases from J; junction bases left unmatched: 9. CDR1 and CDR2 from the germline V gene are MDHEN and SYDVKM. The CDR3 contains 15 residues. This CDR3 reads CASSVAGGPEGEQFF. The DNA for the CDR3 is TGTGCCAGCAGTGTAGCGGGAGGGCCGGAGGGTGAGCAGTTCTTC. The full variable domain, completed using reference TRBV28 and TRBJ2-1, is DVKVTQSSRYLVKRTGEKVFLECVQDMDHENMFWYRQDPGLGLRLIYFSYDVKMKEKGDIPEGYSVSREKKERFSLILESASTNQTSMYLCASSVAGGPEGEQFFGPGTRLTVL.

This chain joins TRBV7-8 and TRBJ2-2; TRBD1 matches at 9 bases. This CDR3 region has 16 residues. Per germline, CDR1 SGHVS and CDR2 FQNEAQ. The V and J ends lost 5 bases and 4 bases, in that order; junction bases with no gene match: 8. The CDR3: CASSKRDRVFTGELFF. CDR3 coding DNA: TGTGCCAGCAGCAAAAGGGACAGGGTCTTCACCGGGGAGCTGTTTTTT.

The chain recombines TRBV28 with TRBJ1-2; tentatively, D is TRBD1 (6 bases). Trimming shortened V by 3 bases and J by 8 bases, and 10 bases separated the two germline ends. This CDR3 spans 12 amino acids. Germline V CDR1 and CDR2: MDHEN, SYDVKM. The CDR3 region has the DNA TGTGCCAGCAGTTTCGGGGGGCTGGGCTACACCTTC. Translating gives CASSFGGLGYTF.

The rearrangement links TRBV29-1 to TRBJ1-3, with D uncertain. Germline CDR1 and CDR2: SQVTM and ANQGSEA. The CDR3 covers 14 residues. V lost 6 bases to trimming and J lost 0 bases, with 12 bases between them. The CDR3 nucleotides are TGCAGCGTGAAACAGCGACTCTCTGGAAACACCATATATTTT. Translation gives CSVKQRLSGNTIYF.

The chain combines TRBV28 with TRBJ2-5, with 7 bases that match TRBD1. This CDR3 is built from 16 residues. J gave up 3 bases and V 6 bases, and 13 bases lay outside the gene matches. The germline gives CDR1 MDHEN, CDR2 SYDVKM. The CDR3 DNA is TGTGCCAGCAGAATTAAAAGATGGGACAGCAAAGAGACCCAGTACTTC. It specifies CASRIKRWDSKETQYF.

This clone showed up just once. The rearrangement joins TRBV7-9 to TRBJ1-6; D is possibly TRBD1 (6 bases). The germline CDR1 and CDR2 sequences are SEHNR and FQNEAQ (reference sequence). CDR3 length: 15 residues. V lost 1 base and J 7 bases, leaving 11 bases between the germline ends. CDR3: CASSLGAGENSPLHF. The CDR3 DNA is TGTGCCAGCAGCTTAGGGGCAGGGGAAAATTCACCCCTCCACTTT.

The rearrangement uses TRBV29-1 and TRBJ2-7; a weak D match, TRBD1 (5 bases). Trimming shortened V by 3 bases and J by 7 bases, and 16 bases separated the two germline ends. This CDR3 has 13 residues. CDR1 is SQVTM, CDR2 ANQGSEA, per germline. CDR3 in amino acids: CSVDAGSLWEQYF. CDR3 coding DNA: TGCAGCGTTGATGCAGGGTCCCTTTGGGAGCAGTACTTC.

The CDR3 DNA sequence: TGTGCCAGCAGTTGGGGCAGGCCCCCCTCCTACGAGCAGTACTTC. Translating gives CASSWGRPPSYEQYF. The rearrangement links TRBV6-6 to TRBJ2-7, with D perhaps TRBD1 (5 bases). CDR1 is MNHNY and CDR2 is SVGAGI in the germline V gene (reference sequence). V lost 4 bases and J lost 0, with 13 bases in between. The CDR3 covers 15 residues.

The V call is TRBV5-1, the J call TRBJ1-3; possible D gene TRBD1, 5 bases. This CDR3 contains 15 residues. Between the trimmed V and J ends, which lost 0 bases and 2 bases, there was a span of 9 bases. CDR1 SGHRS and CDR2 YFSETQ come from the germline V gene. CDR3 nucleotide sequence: TGCGCCAGCAGCTTGGAGGGGACGGCTGGAAACACCATATATTTT. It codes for CASSLEGTAGNTIYF.

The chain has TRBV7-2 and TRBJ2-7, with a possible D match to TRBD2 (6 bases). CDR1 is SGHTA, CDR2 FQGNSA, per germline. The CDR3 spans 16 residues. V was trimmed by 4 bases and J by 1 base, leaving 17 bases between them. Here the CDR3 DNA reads TGTGCCAGCAGCTCCGCTGGCGGGGCCTGGTCCTACGAGCAGTACTTC. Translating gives CASSSAGGAWSYEQYF.

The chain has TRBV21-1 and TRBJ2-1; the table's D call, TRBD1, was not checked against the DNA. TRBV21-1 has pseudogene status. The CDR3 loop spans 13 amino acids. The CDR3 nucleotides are TGTGCCAGCGGGGGGCCAGGGGGCGCTGAGCAGTTCTTC. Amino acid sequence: CASGGPGGAEQFF.

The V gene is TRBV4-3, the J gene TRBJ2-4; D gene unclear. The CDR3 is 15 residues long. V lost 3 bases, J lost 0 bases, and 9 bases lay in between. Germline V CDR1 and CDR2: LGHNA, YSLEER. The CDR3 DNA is TGCGCCAGCAGCCAGGGCCTGGTAGCCAAAAACATTCAGTACTTC. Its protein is CASSQGLVAKNIQYF.

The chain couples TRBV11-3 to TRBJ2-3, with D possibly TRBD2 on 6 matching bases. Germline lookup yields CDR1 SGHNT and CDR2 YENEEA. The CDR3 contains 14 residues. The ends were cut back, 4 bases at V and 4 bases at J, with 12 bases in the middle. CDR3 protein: CASSSETRSDTQYF. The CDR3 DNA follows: TGTGCCAGCAGCTCAGAGACTAGATCAGATACGCAGTATTTT.

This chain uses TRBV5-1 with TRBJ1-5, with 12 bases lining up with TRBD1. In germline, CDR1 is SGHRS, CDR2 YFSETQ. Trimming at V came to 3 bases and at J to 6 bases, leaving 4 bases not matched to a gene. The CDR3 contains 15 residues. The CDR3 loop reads CASSSGQGASQPQHF. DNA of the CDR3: TGCGCCAGCAGCTCGGGACAGGGGGCTAGTCAGCCCCAGCATTTT.

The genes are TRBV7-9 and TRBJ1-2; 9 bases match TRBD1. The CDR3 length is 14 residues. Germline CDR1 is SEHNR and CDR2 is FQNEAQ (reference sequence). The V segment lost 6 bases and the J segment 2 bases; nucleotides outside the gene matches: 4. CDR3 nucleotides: TGTGCCAGCAGTTCCGGGACAGGGAACTATGGCTACACCTTC. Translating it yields CASSSGTGNYGYTF.

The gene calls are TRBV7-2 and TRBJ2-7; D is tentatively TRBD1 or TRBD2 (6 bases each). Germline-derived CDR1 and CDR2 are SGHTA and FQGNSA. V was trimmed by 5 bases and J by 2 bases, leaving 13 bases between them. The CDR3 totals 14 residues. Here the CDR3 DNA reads TGTGCCAGCAGCCTCGGGGGCGCCCCCTACGAGCAGTACTTC. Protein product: CASSLGGAPYEQYF.

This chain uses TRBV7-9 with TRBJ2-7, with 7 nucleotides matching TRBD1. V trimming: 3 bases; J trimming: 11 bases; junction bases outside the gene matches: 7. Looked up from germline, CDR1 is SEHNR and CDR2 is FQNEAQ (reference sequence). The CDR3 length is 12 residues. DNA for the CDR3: TGTGCCAGCAGCTTTGGTGGGACAGTAGAGTACTTC. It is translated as CASSFGGTVEYF.

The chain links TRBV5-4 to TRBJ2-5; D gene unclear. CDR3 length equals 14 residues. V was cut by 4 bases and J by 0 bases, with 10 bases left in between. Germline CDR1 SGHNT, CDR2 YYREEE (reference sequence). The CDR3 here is CASSPSWYQETQYF. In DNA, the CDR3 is TGTGCCAGCAGCCCATCCTGGTACCAAGAGACCCAGTACTTC.

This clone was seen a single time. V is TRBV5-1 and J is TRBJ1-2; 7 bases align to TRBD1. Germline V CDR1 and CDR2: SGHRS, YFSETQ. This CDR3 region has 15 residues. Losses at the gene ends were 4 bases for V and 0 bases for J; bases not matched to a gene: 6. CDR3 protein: CASSPWTGANYGYTF. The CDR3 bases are TGCGCCAGCAGCCCCTGGACAGGCGCTAACTATGGCTACACCTTC.

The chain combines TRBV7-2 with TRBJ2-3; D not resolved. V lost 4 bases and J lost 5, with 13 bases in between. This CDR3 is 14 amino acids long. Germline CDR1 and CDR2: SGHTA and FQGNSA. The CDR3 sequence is CASSSRALGDTQYF. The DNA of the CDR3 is TGTGCCAGCAGCTCCCGGGCCCTCGGAGATACGCAGTATTTT.

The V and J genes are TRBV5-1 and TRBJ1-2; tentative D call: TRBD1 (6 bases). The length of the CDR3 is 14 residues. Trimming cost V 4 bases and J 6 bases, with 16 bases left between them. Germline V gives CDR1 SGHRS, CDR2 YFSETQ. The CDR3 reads CASSPGQFENGYTF. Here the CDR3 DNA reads TGCGCCAGCAGCCCCGGACAGTTCGAGAATGGCTACACCTTC.

CDR3 in amino acids: CASSVSSGFSGNTIYF. The CDR3, as DNA: TGTGCCAGCAGCGTATCTTCAGGATTCTCTGGAAACACCATATATTTT. This chain connects TRBV9 to TRBJ1-3; D is unclear. The CDR3 spans 16 residues. The V end lost 1 base, the J end lost 0 bases, and 11 bases lay between the germline ends. Germline CDR1 and CDR2: SGDLS and YYNGEE.

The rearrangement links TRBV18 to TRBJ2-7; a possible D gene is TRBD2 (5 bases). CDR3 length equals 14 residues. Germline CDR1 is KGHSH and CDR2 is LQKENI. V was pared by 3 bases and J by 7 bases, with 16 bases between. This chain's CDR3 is CASSPPSGKREQYF. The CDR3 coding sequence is TGTGCCAGCTCACCGCCCTCGGGGAAAAGGGAGCAGTACTTC. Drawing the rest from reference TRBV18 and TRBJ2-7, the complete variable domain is NAGVMQNPRHLVRRRGQEARLRCSPMKGHSHVYWYRQLPEEGLKFMVYLQKENIIDESGMPKERFSAEFPKEGPSILRIQQVVRGDSAAYFCASSPPSGKREQYFGPGTRLTVT.

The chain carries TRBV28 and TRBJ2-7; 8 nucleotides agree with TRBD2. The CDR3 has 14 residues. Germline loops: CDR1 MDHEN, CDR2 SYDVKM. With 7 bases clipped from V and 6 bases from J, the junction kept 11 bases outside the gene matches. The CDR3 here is CASTMGRAGGEQYF. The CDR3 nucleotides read TGTGCCAGCACAATGGGACGGGCGGGGGGCGAGCAGTACTTC.

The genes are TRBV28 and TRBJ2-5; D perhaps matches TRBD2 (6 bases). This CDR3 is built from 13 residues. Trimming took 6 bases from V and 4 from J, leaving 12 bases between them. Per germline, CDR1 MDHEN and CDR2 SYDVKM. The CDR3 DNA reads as TGTGCCAGCAGCGGGGAGGTCCCAGAGACCCAGTACTTC. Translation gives CASSGEVPETQYF.